Each of the 26 T cell receptor beta chains below was sequenced from the same sample in a study of T-cell memory formation after mild COVID-19. Using its own MiXCR run on the 5' RACE reads, TCRdb lists one record per CDR3 protein. The data contain under 700,000 distinct CDR3 sequences, about a fifth of them singletons. The sequencing input was PBMCs or a T cell subset sorted from them (not recorded which). The source of these receptors is an adult woman who had mild COVID-19 (a few samples of this study predate the infection). Cell type and time point are not known.

In this sample, this clonotype turned up once. This chain uses TRBV7-3 with TRBJ1-1; the D gene is possibly TRBD1 (5 bases). Germline-derived CDR1 and CDR2 are SGHTA and FQGTGA. V was cut by 3 bases and J by 2 bases, with 10 bases left in between. The CDR3 has 14 amino acids. The CDR3 protein is CASSLTDVNTEAFF. CDR3 DNA: TGTGCCAGCAGCTTGACAGACGTCAACACTGAAGCTTTCTTT.

This clonotype was observed a single time. This chain connects TRBV5-1 to TRBJ2-1, with a tentative D call TRBD1 (6 bases). Deletions cut 8 bases from V and 2 bases from J, with 14 bases between. There are 14 residues in the CDR3. Germline assignment: CDR1 SGHRS and CDR2 YFSETQ. This CDR3 reads CASRQADTYNEQFF. The CDR3 DNA reads as TGCGCCAGTCGACAGGCTGACACCTACAATGAGCAGTTCTTC.

The chain employs TRBV10-3 and TRBJ1-1; D call uncertain. Germline-derived CDR1 and CDR2 are ENHRY and SYGVKD. Between the trimmed V and J ends, which lost 10 bases and 6 bases, there was a span of 18 bases. The CDR3 contains 13 residues. The CDR3 is CATTGVKGSEAFF. In DNA form, the CDR3 reads TGTGCCACCACGGGAGTAAAAGGCTCTGAAGCTTTCTTT.

This chain uses TRBV5-4 with TRBJ2-7; D possibly uses TRBD1 or TRBD2 (5 bases each). The germline V and J ends were trimmed by 0 bases and 2 bases, with 12 bases remaining between them. CDR1 SGHNT and CDR2 YYREEE come from the germline V gene (reference sequence). The CDR3 spans 15 residues. The CDR3 reads CASSLARDATYEQYF. The CDR3 DNA is TGTGCCAGCAGCTTGGCCCGGGACGCAACCTACGAGCAGTACTTC.

This clonotype was seen a handful of times. This chain connects TRBV5-4 to TRBJ2-3, with a tentative D call TRBD2 (6 bases). Trimming took 2 bases from V and 6 from J, leaving 16 bases between them. CDR1 is SGHNT and CDR2 is YYREEE in the germline V gene (reference sequence). The CDR3 is made up of 15 amino acids. The CDR3 DNA sequence: TGTGCCAGCAGCTTAAGTAGCGGAAAGAGGGATACGCAGTATTTT. This codes for CASSLSSGKRDTQYF.

In this sample, this clonotype turned up a few times. CDR3 nucleotides: TGCAGCGTTAGCTCGCGACAGGGAAAGCCTAACACTGAAGCTTTCTTT. It is translated as CSVSSRQGKPNTEAFF. This rearrangement joins TRBV29-1 to TRBJ1-1, with 7 positions matching TRBD1. The junction had 14 bases not matched to a gene; V was cut back by 5 bases and J by 2 bases. Germline assignment: CDR1 SQVTM and CDR2 ANQGSEA. This CDR3 is 16 amino acids long. The variable domain in full, with the rest retrieved from reference TRBV29-1 and TRBJ1-1, is SAVISQKPSRDICQRGTSLTIQCQVDSQVTMMFWYRQQPGQSLTLIATANQGSEATYESGFVIDKFPISRPNLTFSTLTVSNMSPEDSSIYLCSVSSRQGKPNTEAFFGQGTRLTVV.

A few counts support this clonotype. J is TRBJ2-1 and V is TRBV15; 8 positions match TRBD2. After removal of 3 bases from V and 9 bases from J, the junction contained 7 bases not matched to a gene. Germline CDR1 reads LNHNV; CDR2 reads YYDKDF (reference sequence). The CDR3 totals 14 residues. CDR3 DNA sequence: TGTGCCACCAGCAGCGGACTAGCAAGGGGTGAGCAGTTCTTC. Translating gives CATSSGLARGEQFF.

The chain is built from TRBV9 and TRBJ2-3; TRBD2 aligns across 13 bases. The CDR3 sequence is 15 residues long. Germline V gene data show CDR1 as SGDLS and CDR2 as YYNGEE. The V and J ends lost 6 bases and 4 bases, in that order; junction bases with no gene match: 5. The CDR3 sequence: CASNELAGGPDTQYF. CDR3 coding DNA: TGTGCCAGCAATGAACTAGCGGGAGGGCCAGATACGCAGTATTTT.

This clonotype was observed a few times. V and J are TRBV5-5 and TRBJ2-7, with TRBD1 matching over 8 bases. J was trimmed by 2 bases and V by 3 bases; bases with no gene match: 4. Germline V lookup: CDR1 SGHKS, CDR2 YYEKEE (reference sequence). This CDR3 is 14 amino acids long. CDR3 DNA sequence: TGTGCCAGCAGCTGGGACAGGCCGGCCTACGAGCAGTACTTC. Protein product: CASSWDRPAYEQYF.

A note on this clonotype: At one end the junction does not follow the germline gene, possibly because of a read error. The chain joins TRBV7-7 to TRBJ2-1, with D unresolved. The CDR3 is 13 residues long. CDR1 is SSHAT, CDR2 FNYEAQ, per germline (reference sequence). The CDR3 spells CASSLGPDRQQFF. Here the CDR3 DNA reads TGTGCTAGCAGCTTAGGTCCCGACCGTCAGCAGTTCTTC. Variable domain in full (rest from reference TRBV7-7 and TRBJ2-1): GAGVSQSPRYKVTKRGQDVTLRCDPISSHATLYWYQQALGQGPEFLTYFNYEAQPDKSGLPSDRFSAERPEGSISTLTIQRTEQRDSAMYRCASSLGPDRQQFFGPGTRLTVL.

The rearrangement uses TRBV20-1 and TRBJ2-6, with unresolved D. The V gene lost 5 bases and the J gene lost 1 base, with 3 bases spanning the gap. The CDR3 loop spans 12 amino acids. Germline assignment: CDR1 DFQATT and CDR2 SNEGSKA (reference sequence). The CDR3 region has the DNA TGCAGTGCTTATTCTGGGGCCAACGTCCTGACTTTC. Amino acids: CSAYSGANVLTF.

This clonotype was seen a few times. This chain joins TRBV12-3 or TRBV12-4 and TRBJ1-2; D ambiguous. V was cut by 0 bases and J by 8 bases, with 10 bases left in between. The CDR3 is 13 residues long. The chain's CDR3 is CASSLALLGGYTF. CDR3 nucleotide sequence: TGTGCCAGCAGTTTAGCACTTCTGGGGGGCTACACCTTC.

A few counts support this clonotype. This chain uses TRBV12-3 or TRBV12-4 with TRBJ2-1, with 7 bases fitting TRBD1. The CDR3 runs 14 residues. The J segment lost 5 bases and the V segment lost 5 bases, leaving 6 bases of the junction unmatched. In nucleotides, the CDR3 is TGTGCCAGCAGTATCGACAGGGACGACAATGAGCAGTTCTTC. Residues: CASSIDRDDNEQFF.

This clonotype was recorded many times. The chain carries TRBV7-8 and TRBJ2-7; TRBD1 might be the D (6 bases). CDR3 length: 16 residues. CDR1 is SGHVS and CDR2 is FQNEAQ in the germline V gene. V lost 1 base and J lost 0, with 13 bases in between. DNA for the CDR3: TGTGCCAGCAGCTTAGAGCTGGGGGCTCTCTCCTACGAGCAGTACTTC. It codes for CASSLELGALSYEQYF. Drawing the rest from reference TRBV7-8 and TRBJ2-7, the complete variable domain is GAGVSQSPRYKVAKRGQDVALRCDPISGHVSLFWYQQALGQGPEFLTYFQNEAQLDKSGLPSDRFFAERPEGSVSTLKIQRTQQEDSAVYLCASSLELGALSYEQYFGPGTRLTVT.

This chain joins TRBV5-1 and TRBJ1-1; 7 bases match TRBD1. Germline V lookup: CDR1 SGHRS, CDR2 YFSETQ. This CDR3 is 15 amino acids long. V was pared by 3 bases and J by 0 bases, with 5 bases of the junction left unmatched. CDR3 in amino acids: CASSYQGQLNTEAFF. The CDR3 DNA reads TGCGCCAGCAGCTACCAGGGACAGTTGAACACTGAAGCTTTCTTT.

This clonotype was observed at least ten times. This chain joins TRBV4-2 and TRBJ2-5; D is unclear. The CDR3 is made up of 14 amino acids. CDR1 and CDR2 from the germline V gene are LGHNA and YNFKEQ. V was trimmed by 0 bases and J by 1 base, leaving 6 bases between them. The DNA for the CDR3 is TGTGCCAGCAGCCAAGAGGCAGGCCAAGAGACCCAGTACTTC. Protein: CASSQEAGQETQYF.

The rearrangement uses TRBV6-6 and TRBJ1-1; D ambiguous. V dropped 4 bases and J dropped 5 bases, with 17 bases sitting between them. Per germline, CDR1 MNHNY and CDR2 SVGAGI (reference sequence). The CDR3 loop spans 15 amino acids. The CDR3 sequence: CASSSPARGRTEAFF. The DNA of the CDR3 is TGTGCCAGCAGTTCCCCCGCACGGGGAAGGACTGAAGCTTTCTTT.

This chain uses TRBV11-2 with TRBJ2-7; D is undetermined. Per germline, CDR1 SGHAT and CDR2 FQNNGV. The CDR3 extends over 15 amino acids. V lost 5 bases and J lost 0, with 14 bases in between. CDR3 loop: CASSASRTASYEQYF. CDR3 DNA: TGTGCCAGCAGCGCCTCCCGGACGGCCTCCTACGAGCAGTACTTC.

The genes are TRBV5-8 and TRBJ2-7; possible D gene TRBD1, 6 bases. Germline V CDR1 and CDR2: SGHTS, YDEGEE. CDR3 size: 15 residues. The ends were cut back, 4 bases at V and 2 bases at J, with 16 bases in the middle. The CDR3 is CASSPLDRLPYEQYF. The CDR3, as DNA: TGTGCCAGCAGCCCGCTCGACAGGCTACCCTACGAGCAGTACTTC. The whole variable domain, filled in from reference TRBV5-8 and TRBJ2-7, reads EAGVTQSPTHLIKTRGQQATLRCSPISGHTSVYWYQQALGLGLQFLLWYDEGEERNRGNFPPRFSGRQFPNYSSELNVNALELEDSALYLCASSPLDRLPYEQYFGPGTRLTVT.

This clonotype was seen only a few times. The J gene is TRBJ2-2, the V gene TRBV24-1, with D tentatively TRBD1 (5 bases). This CDR3 spans 16 amino acids. From germline, CDR1 is KGHDR and CDR2 SFDVKD. V dropped 0 bases and J dropped 6 bases, with 13 bases sitting between them. The CDR3 loop reads CATSDLQGSISGELFF. Here the CDR3 DNA reads TGTGCCACCAGTGATTTGCAGGGCAGTATTTCCGGGGAGCTGTTTTTT.

The chain uses TRBV20-1 and TRBJ1-1; TRBD1 aligns across 8 bases. Germline assignment: CDR1 DFQATT and CDR2 SNEGSKA (reference sequence). The CDR3 contains 17 residues. The V gene end was trimmed by 0 bases and the J gene end by 3 bases; junction bases not matched to a gene: 12. The CDR3 DNA follows: TGCAGTGCTAGAGATCGAACAGGGGGAAGTAGATACACTGAAGCTTTCTTT. It translates to CSARDRTGGSRYTEAFF.

This clonotype was seen more than once but under ten times. The chain combines TRBV7-2 with TRBJ2-1, with TRBD2 identical over 10 bases. From germline, CDR1 is SGHTA and CDR2 FQGNSA. After removal of 5 bases from V and 14 bases from J, the junction contained 15 bases not matched to a gene. This CDR3 is built from 15 residues. The CDR3: CASSQTGIAGGSEFF. The CDR3 bases are TGTGCCAGCAGCCAAACGGGAATAGCGGGAGGATCGGAGTTCTTC.

The chain employs TRBV6-5 and TRBJ1-1; maybe TRBD1 (5 bases). The V gene's germline CDR1 is MNHEY and CDR2 SVGAGI. The CDR3 runs 15 residues. Trimming removed 11 bases at V and 0 bases at J, with 19 bases between. CDR3 coding DNA: TGTGCCGCCACGCGGACAAGGGCTATGAACACTGAAGCTTTCTTT. This codes for CAATRTRAMNTEAFF.

The V and J genes are TRBV7-9 and TRBJ1-2; D may be TRBD1 (5 bases). CDR3 size: 13 residues. Germline CDR1 and CDR2: SEHNR and FQNEAQ (reference sequence). Trimming left V 4 bases short and J 13 bases short, with 19 bases between. The CDR3 is CASSWGESRLGTF. For the CDR3, the DNA is TGTGCCAGCAGCTGGGGCGAGTCCCGCCTGGGCACCTTC.

This sequence joins TRBV20-1 and TRBJ2-3; D is undetermined. The CDR3 runs to 16 residues. The germline V gene has CDR1 DFQATT and CDR2 SNEGSKA (reference sequence). Trimming shortened V by 6 bases and J by 1 base, and 20 bases separated the two germline ends. This chain's CDR3 is CSAPDGPRGGTDTQYF. DNA for the CDR3: TGCAGTGCCCCGGATGGGCCACGAGGAGGCACAGATACGCAGTATTTT.

This clonotype was picked up a small number of times. This chain connects TRBV4-1 to TRBJ1-1, with TRBD1 as a possible D gene (5 bases). CDR3 length: 13 amino acids. CDR1 MGHRA and CDR2 YSYEKL come from the germline V gene. V was cut by 1 base and J by 4 bases, with 7 bases left in between. CDR3 sequence (DNA): TGCGCCAGCAGCCAAGCAGGGACCACTGAAGCTTTCTTT. Translation: CASSQAGTTEAFF.